Presented here are 9 T cell receptor beta chains from one specimen sequenced in a study of metastatic and nonmetastatic thyroid tumors. MiXCR was used by TCRdb to re-call the PCR reads. The sample holds about 41,000 clones; roughly 27% are singletons and the top ten take more than 9%. There were no patients who had received any treatment before thyroid surgery. Sequences were obtained from blood. All receptors derive from a male donor with papillary thyroid cancer or a benign thyroid nodule (not recorded which). Some clones in this sample may be carry-over from other donors' samples.

This chain connects TRBV20-1 to TRBJ1-1, with D perhaps matching TRBD1 (5 bases). The length of the CDR3 is 14 residues. V shed 4 bases and J shed 2 bases, with 14 bases lying between them. Germline assignment: CDR1 DFQATT and CDR2 SNEGSKA (reference sequence). The CDR3 reads CSATGPGANTEAFF. CDR3 coding DNA: TGCAGTGCTACTGGACCTGGGGCTAACACTGAAGCTTTCTTT.

This clone was detected a few times. CDR3 nucleotides: TGTGCCACCAGCGGGAGACAGGGGGCGGCGTATCAGTACTTC. Amino acid sequence: CATSGRQGAAYQYF. The rearrangement uses TRBV15 and TRBJ2-6; 10 nucleotides match TRBD1. The J call may be wrong; the DNA end is better matched by TRBJ2-4. Per the germline V gene, CDR1 is LNHNV and CDR2 is YYDKDF (reference sequence). This CDR3 spans 14 amino acids.

The chain carries TRBV5-1 and TRBJ1-3; TRBD1 is a possible D gene (5 bases). Germline V gene data show CDR1 as SGHRS and CDR2 as YFSETQ. The V end was cut by 4 bases, the J end by 0 bases, with 8 bases between. The CDR3 totals 14 residues. CDR3 sequence: CASSVQGSGNTIYF. As DNA, the CDR3 is TGCGCCAGCAGCGTCCAGGGCTCTGGAAACACCATATATTTT.

This clone was observed a handful of times. The junction does not match germline at one end; this may be a read error. V gene TRBV6-1 combines with J gene TRBJ1-5; D uncertain. The CDR3 is 13 amino acids. Germline CDR1 MNHNS, CDR2 SASEGT. The CDR3, as DNA: TGCGCCAGCAGGAAAGTTTGGAATCATCCCCAGCATTTT. As protein: CASRKVWNHPQHF.

This clone has just a few counts. The junction does not match germline at one end; this may be a read error. The rearrangement joins TRBV6-1 to TRBJ1-2; no reliable D call. The CDR3 totals 13 residues. Germline V gene sequence: CDR1 MNHNS, CDR2 SASEGT. CDR3 loop: CASSERNYYSYTF. The CDR3 DNA follows: TGTGCCAGCAGTGAAAGGAATTACTATAGCTACACCTTC.

This clone was picked up many times. The sample carries other DNA sequences with the same CDR3. V gene TRBV28 combines with J gene TRBJ1-6, with a tentative D call TRBD1 (5 bases). CDR1 MDHEN and CDR2 SYDVKM come from the germline V gene. This CDR3 spans 14 amino acids. Trimming took off 6 bases at V and 5 bases at J, with 11 bases between the two ends. The CDR3 sequence: CASSRTSNNSPLHF. DNA of the CDR3: TGTGCCAGCAGCCGGACAAGCAATAATTCACCCCTCCACTTT. The full variable domain, in which reference TRBV28 and TRBJ1-6 provide the parts outside the CDR3, is DVKVTQSSRYLVKRTGEKVFLECVQDMDHENMFWYRQDPGLGLRLIYFSYDVKMKEKGDIPEGYSVSREKKERFSLILESASTNQTSMYLCASSRTSNNSPLHFGNGTRLTVT.

V and J are TRBV7-3 and TRBJ2-2; 10 positions agree with TRBD1. Germline-derived CDR1 and CDR2 are SGHTA and FQGTGA. Germline trimming cut 4 bases from V and 5 bases from J; bases unmatched to any gene: 1. There are 14 residues in the CDR3. The CDR3 sequence: CASSSGQGTGELFF. Here the CDR3 DNA reads TGTGCCAGCAGCTCGGGACAGGGGACCGGGGAGCTGTTTTTT.

In the case of this clone: This may be a read error: a much more frequent sequence differs by one nucleotide. The sample carries other DNA sequences with the same CDR3. This chain joins TRBV7-8 and TRBJ2-7; D call uncertain. This CDR3 is 15 amino acids long. Germline-derived CDR1 and CDR2 are SGHVS and FQNEAQ. V was trimmed by 5 bases and J by 0 bases, leaving 14 bases between them. CDR3 DNA: TGTGCCAGCAGCCGGTGGCACCGTGGCTCCTACGAGCAGTACTTC. Residues: CASSRWHRGSYEQYF.

This clone has only a few counts. The CDR3: CASSEQGQGIPYEQYF. In DNA, the CDR3 is TGTGCCAGCAGTGAACAAGGTCAGGGGATTCCCTACGAGCAGTACTTC. The chain joins TRBV6-1 to TRBJ2-7; possible D gene TRBD1, 6 bases. Trimming took off 2 bases at V and 2 bases at J, with 16 bases between the two ends. The CDR3 has 16 residues. Germline V gene data show CDR1 as MNHNS and CDR2 as SASEGT.